This T cell receptor (beta chain) was recovered during a study of blood T cell repertoires in COVID-19. V was clipped by 4 bases and J by 4 bases; unmatched bases: 7. The germline V gene has CDR1 MGHRA and CDR2 YSYEKL. The CDR3 sequence is 15 residues long. Here immunoSEQ multiplex PCR was the method, and the copy in TCRdb shows in-frame clones only, minus some. The sample has around 300,000 clones, 88% seen once. The rearrangement joins TRBV4-1 to TRBJ1-2, with 9 bases identical to TRBD1. The sequenced sample was PBMCs or T cells enriched from blood (not recorded which). The source of this sequence is a woman aged 45 to 65 who had recovered from COVID-19. CDR3 bases: TGCGCCAGCAGCCCACGGACAGGGGAGAGCTATGGCTACACCTTC. It translates to CASSPRTGESYGYTF.